Shown below are 16 T cell receptor beta chains from a single sample sequenced in a study of cytomegalovirus exposure and HLA in healthy donors. Here immunoSEQ multiplex PCR was the method, and the copy in TCRdb shows in-frame clones only, minus some. The sample yields 150,000 to 250,000 clones, approximately 78% seen once. Sequenced sample: PBMCs. Source of these receptors: a woman in her thirties in good health and CMV-seronegative.

This clone came up many times. The genes are TRBV5-6 and TRBJ2-1; 9 positions match TRBD1. J gave up 8 bases and V 3 bases, and 12 bases lay outside the gene matches. From germline, CDR1 is SGHDT and CDR2 YYEEEE. The CDR3 totals 16 residues. The CDR3 sequence is CASSSGGGQGWYEQFF. The CDR3 nucleotides are TGTGCCAGCAGCTCTGGTGGAGGACAGGGGTGGTATGAGCAGTTCTTC.

The chain couples TRBV6-1 to TRBJ2-1, with 9 nucleotides matching TRBD2. Germline V gene lookup returns CDR1 MNHNS and CDR2 SASEGT. Trimming at V came to 1 base and at J to 7 bases, leaving 8 bases not matched to a gene. The CDR3 runs to 16 residues. This CDR3 reads CASSEGALLAGNEQFF. In DNA form, the CDR3 reads TGTGCCAGCAGTGAAGGGGCCTTGCTAGCGGGGAATGAGCAGTTCTTC.

The rearrangement uses TRBV5-6 and TRBJ2-2; D possibly corresponds to TRBD1 (6 bases). V lost 6 bases, J lost 2 bases, and 14 bases lay in between. Germline V gives CDR1 SGHDT, CDR2 YYEEEE. This CDR3 region has 15 residues. CDR3 region: CASIPGHLNTGELFF. In DNA form, the CDR3 reads TGTGCCAGCATACCGGGACACCTCAACACCGGGGAGCTGTTTTTT.

J is TRBJ2-7 and V is TRBV29-1, with 9 bases aligning to TRBD1. This CDR3 has 14 amino acids. Germline loops: CDR1 SQVTM, CDR2 ANQGSEA. After removal of 8 bases from V and 6 bases from J, the junction contained 14 bases not matched to a gene. The CDR3 protein is CSITPRDRVSEQYF. The CDR3 nucleotides read TGCAGCATCACCCCCCGGGACAGGGTAAGCGAGCAGTACTTC.

This clone has more than one count but fewer than ten. The V gene is TRBV5-1, the J gene TRBJ2-7; D is possibly TRBD1 (7 bases). CDR1 and CDR2 from the germline V gene are SGHRS and YFSETQ. This CDR3 comprises 16 residues. Trimming took 3 bases from V and 9 from J, leaving 25 bases between them. DNA of the CDR3: TGCGCCAGCAGCTCCACGACAGGGACTCTCTTCGAGGGGCAGTACTTC. It specifies CASSSTTGTLFEGQYF.

The rearrangement links TRBV7-7 to TRBJ1-1; 12 nucleotides line up with TRBD1. J gave up 9 bases and V 5 bases, and 4 bases lay outside the gene matches. CDR3 length: 13 amino acids. The germline gives CDR1 SSHAT, CDR2 FNYEAQ (reference sequence). CDR3: CASSQGTGGQAFF. CDR3 sequence (DNA): TGTGCCAGCAGCCAGGGGACAGGGGGCCAAGCTTTCTTT.

The chain links TRBV6-1 to TRBJ1-2; D perhaps matches TRBD1 (5 bases). Germline lookup yields CDR1 MNHNS and CDR2 SASEGT. The CDR3 contains 16 residues. Trimming cost V 0 bases and J 3 bases, with 14 bases left between them. The DNA for the CDR3 is TGTGCCAGCAGTGAAGCCTCGGGGGGGATCTACTATGGCTACACCTTC. It yields the protein CASSEASGGIYYGYTF.

The chain links TRBV27 to TRBJ2-1; 8 nucleotides align to TRBD2. V lost 3 bases and J lost 2; bases outside the gene matches: 6. The CDR3 has 16 residues. The germline CDR1 and CDR2 sequences are MNHEY and SMNVEV (reference sequence). As DNA, the CDR3 is TGTGCCAGCAGTTTGCTCGGGACTAGGCCCTACAATGAGCAGTTCTTC. It translates to CASSLLGTRPYNEQFF.

V gene TRBV5-1 combines with J gene TRBJ1-4, with D possibly being TRBD1 (6 bases). Germline V gene lookup returns CDR1 SGHRS and CDR2 YFSETQ. The CDR3 consists of 15 residues. V was cut by 0 bases and J by 4 bases, with 10 bases left in between. The CDR3: CASSLGQAVNEKLFF. The DNA of the CDR3 is TGCGCCAGCAGCTTGGGACAGGCGGTTAATGAAAAACTGTTTTTT. The whole variable domain, remainder taken from reference TRBV5-1 and TRBJ1-4, is KAGVTQTPRYLIKTRGQQVTLSCSPISGHRSVSWYQQTPGQGLQFLFEYFSETQRNKGNFPGRFSGRQFSNSRSEMNVSTLELGDSALYLCASSLGQAVNEKLFFGSGTQLSVL.

The chain couples TRBV12-1 to TRBJ1-2; the D segment call TRBD1 is taken from the table without a DNA check. TRBV12-1 is given as a pseudogene. CDR3 length: 17 amino acids. CDR3 nucleotides: TGTGCCAGCAGCCTAGACAGGGTCGGACCTACTAACTATGGCTACACCTTC. It translates to CASSLDRVGPTNYGYTF.

The chain joins TRBV6-1 to TRBJ1-1; D possibly corresponds to TRBD1 (5 bases). The germline V gene encodes CDR1 MNHNS and CDR2 SASEGT. Trimming took 2 bases from V and 1 from J, leaving 20 bases between them. The CDR3 extends over 18 amino acids. In DNA form, the CDR3 reads TGTGCCAGCAGTGAATGGTCGGGGGGAGGTGGGGAGAACACTGAAGCTTTCTTT. Amino acids: CASSEWSGGGGENTEAFF.

This chain joins TRBV10-3 and TRBJ2-7; 10 nucleotides line up with TRBD2. This CDR3 is built from 15 residues. V trimming: 4 bases; J trimming: 3 bases; junction bases outside the gene matches: 6. Looked up from germline, CDR1 is ENHRY and CDR2 is SYGVKD. The CDR3 reads CAISGTSGPFYEQYF. DNA for the CDR3: TGTGCCATCAGTGGGACTAGCGGTCCTTTCTACGAGCAGTACTTC.

The gene calls are TRBV15 and TRBJ1-4; 7 nucleotides agree with TRBD1. Trimming cost V 0 bases and J 7 bases; bases outside gene matches: 5. This CDR3 has 15 residues. Germline CDR1 and CDR2: LNHNV and YYDKDF (reference sequence). For the CDR3, the DNA is TGTGCCACCAGCAGAGAGATGACAGGGAGTGAAAAACTGTTTTTT. This encodes CATSREMTGSEKLFF. The entire variable domain, with the rest obtained from reference TRBV15 and TRBJ1-4, is as follows: DAMVIQNPRYQVTQFGKPVTLSCSQTLNHNVMYWYQQKSSQAPKLLFHYYDKDFNNEADTPDNFQSRRPNTSFCFLDIRSPGLGDTAMYLCATSREMTGSEKLFFGSGTQLSVL.

This clone is a singleton in its sample. The CDR3 bases are TGTGCCTGGAGTGTTATAGGGGGCTATGCTTTCTTT. Its translation is CAWSVIGGYAFF. The chain uses TRBV30 and TRBJ1-1, with TRBD1 matching over 7 bases. The germline V gene encodes CDR1 GTSNPN and CDR2 SVGIG (reference sequence). After removal of 0 bases from V and 11 bases from J, the junction contained 6 bases not matched to a gene. CDR3 length equals 12 residues.

The rearrangement joins TRBV10-3 to TRBJ1-2; 7 nucleotides match TRBD1. CDR1 is ENHRY and CDR2 is SYGVKD in the germline V gene. The CDR3 covers 12 residues. With 11 bases clipped from V and 5 bases from J, the junction kept 8 bases outside the gene matches. CDR3: CASTAGGYGYTF. The CDR3 region has the DNA TGTGCCTCTACCGCAGGGGGGTATGGCTACACCTTC.

The chain uses TRBV5-6 and TRBJ2-1; D might be TRBD2 (5 bases). CDR1 is SGHDT, CDR2 YYEEEE, per germline. V was pared by 3 bases and J by 4 bases, with 17 bases between. CDR3 length: 16 amino acids. CDR3 sequence reads: CASSSDIAHRYNEQFF. Written as DNA, the CDR3 is TGTGCCAGCAGCTCCGACATAGCGCACCGTTACAATGAGCAGTTCTTC.